This T cell receptor (beta chain) emerged from a study of T cell responses to AZD1222 COVID-19 vaccine (dated by TCRdb to about 2021). Describing the broader study: AZD1222 recipients with second doses at about 4 weeks or about 12 weeks were pooled, because spike-specific TCR depth and breadth did not differ between schedules. TCR sequencing was performed for approximately 240 trial participants, of whom around 200 were given two doses of AZD1222 and approximately 26 were given two doses of MenACWY control vaccine. Trial participants were enrolled by age into 18-55, 56-69 and 70-plus year subgroups, with about 150, 28 and 57 TCR-sequenced participants respectively.

The CDR3 regions of human TCRbeta chains were analyzed by immunosequencing. The study's processing was this. Repertoire TCRs were checked for matches against a reference library of SARS-CoV-2-specific TCRs that had been generated using the MIRA antigen-specificity platform. Breadth was defined as the fraction of unique TCRs that were SARS-CoV-2-associated. Depth was defined as the fraction of total T cells that were SARS-CoV-2-associated. Each spike-specific TCR was assigned to its reactive spike region and to a CD4 or CD8 class using the MIRA data. Log10-transformed breadth and depth values were compared by one-way ANOVA with Sidak's multiple comparisons tests. TCRdb holds this immuneACCESS table with in-frame rearrangements only. Some clones are missing; in checked studies, unresolved V genes explain under half, and the rest has no known cause. The V and J calls and the clone size are those of that table, but D and trimming were determined from the DNA. The sample profile shows a few hundred thousand clones; over 90% of them were found once. Clones ranked in the top ten supply around 0.58% of the sample.

The study at large found these results: A significant rise in spike-specific TCR breadth and depth was observed after two AZD1222 doses relative to day 0 and relative to MenACWY recipients. No day 14 peak-response samples were available, so repertoires were characterized only after the peak T cell response. Conclusions about previously exposed vaccinees are limited, since just 5 to 7 AZD1222 recipients were seropositive for SARS-CoV-2 at baseline. The whole spike protein was spanned by vaccine-associated CD4 TCRs, and dominant responses were seen in regions 160-218 and 743-854. Reportedly, almost half of the unique spike-specific TCRs recognized epitopes lying outside the regions that are mutated in the B.1.351 and B.1.1.7 variants. In the small 56-69-year group, the increase in depth fell short of significance, most likely because of low power. Participants were mostly white British, with more females than males. The authors suggested clonal diversity may have been underestimated.

Regarding this clone: What antigen it recognizes has not been identified. The record has no base qualities; no much larger clone is one base away.

Cut back by 1 base and 4 bases, the V and J ends lie 6 bases apart. The CDR3 has 13 amino acids, counting the end cysteine and phenylalanine. The only DNA kept is the CDR3, 39 bases in frame from the first base. Sequences KGHDR (CDR1) and SFDVKD (CDR2) are obtained from the germline V gene. Interpreted using the paper, the time point label stands for: baseline before first vaccination. The vaccinee samples were drawn from two UK trials, COV001 and COV002, one of which was a single-blind randomized controlled phase 2/3 trial testing AZD1222 (ChAdOx1 nCoV-19) in healthy adults. Trial participant PBMC samples were collected at day 0 and day 28 after the second dose for TCRbeta chain sequencing.

This sequence uses TRBV24-1 and TRBJ2-5; confidence is insufficient to name the D gene. The sample in question was peripheral blood, obtained on day 0 of AZD1222 vaccination. This clonotype was sampled from an adult in good health. The CDR3 loop reads CATSDFRPETQYF. The sequenced DNA is TGTGCCACCAGTGATTTCCGACCAGAGACCCAGTACTTC.